This T cell receptor (beta chain) stems from a study of T-cell memory formation after mild COVID-19. Study-wide points: The pre-infection memory compartment contained some responding clones, suggesting cross-reactive memory joined. Clones which contracted sat mainly in CM and EM if CD4+, and in EMRA if CD8+. Clones contracting over day 15 to 85 were CD4/CD8 balanced, with later expanders leaning CD4+.

CDR3 length equals 12 residues. Trimming pared 6 bases from V and 7 bases from J, leaving 10 bases between. Germline V gene sequence: CDR1 GTSNPN, CDR2 SVGIG (reference sequence). This clonotype was seen a few times. Its antigen is unidentified. Constant-segment primers were used for 5'RACE, and the resulting TCR alpha and TCR beta cDNA libraries carried sample barcodes and UMIs. TCRdb processed the 5' RACE reads anew with MiXCR; each CDR3 protein has one entry. There are a few hundred thousand distinct CDR3 sequences in the sample; 15% to 20% occur only once, and about 22% lies in the top ten. Sequenced sample: PBMCs or a T cell subset sorted from them (not recorded which). The V gene is TRBV30, the J gene TRBJ1-6; D ambiguous. The receptor was isolated from a man aged 18 to 35 who had mild COVID-19 (a few samples of this study predate the infection). Cell type and time point are not known. The CDR3 DNA follows: TGTGCCTGCGGAGACGGAAATTCACCCCTCCACTTT. It yields the protein CACGDGNSPLHF.